This TCR beta chain was found in a study of neoadjuvant anti-PD-1 for oral cavity cancer. Time point denoted: after neoadjuvant nivolumab, at surgical resection. Stage II-IVA oral cavity squamous cell carcinoma was new and untreated by systemic or radiation therapy. No culture or expansion preceded analysis of these blood cells. V lost 11 bases, J lost 4 bases, and 17 bases stayed unmatched. Germline assignment: CDR1 MNHNY and CDR2 SVGAGI (reference sequence). The CDR3 length is 16 residues. Repertoires were generated with immunoSEQ multiplex PCR, while TCRdb's copy carries only in-frame clones and drops some. The repertoire consists of about 14,000 clones, with 60% to 80% occurring once and the leading ten covering around 2.4%.

This clonotype was obtained from a person aged 35 to 85 with oral cavity squamous cell carcinoma. V gene TRBV6-6 combines with J gene TRBJ2-3; 8 positions agree with TRBD2. Material: PBMCs, obtained after nivolumab (anti-PD-1) treatment. The CDR3 DNA reads as TGTGCCGCCTCAAGCGGGAGCCAGCTTGGAGCAGATACGCAGTATTTT. Its protein is CAASSGSQLGADTQYF.